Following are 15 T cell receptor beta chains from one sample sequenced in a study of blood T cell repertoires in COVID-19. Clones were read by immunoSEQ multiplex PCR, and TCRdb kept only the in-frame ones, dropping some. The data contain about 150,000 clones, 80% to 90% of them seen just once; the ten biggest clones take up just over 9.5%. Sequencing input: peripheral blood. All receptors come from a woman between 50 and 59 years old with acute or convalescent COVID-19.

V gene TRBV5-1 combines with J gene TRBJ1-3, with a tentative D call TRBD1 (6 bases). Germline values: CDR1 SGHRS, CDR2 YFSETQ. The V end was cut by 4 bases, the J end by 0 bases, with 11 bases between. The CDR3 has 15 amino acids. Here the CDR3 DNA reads TGCGCCAGCAGCCTGGGACAAAGCTCTGGAAACACCATATATTTT. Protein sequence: CASSLGQSSGNTIYF.

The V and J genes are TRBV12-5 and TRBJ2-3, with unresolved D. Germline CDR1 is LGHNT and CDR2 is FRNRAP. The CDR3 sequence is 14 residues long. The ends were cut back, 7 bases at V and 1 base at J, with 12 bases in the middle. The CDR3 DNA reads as TGTGCTAGTGCCCTCGACTTGGGCACAGATACGCAGTATTTT. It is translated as CASALDLGTDTQYF.

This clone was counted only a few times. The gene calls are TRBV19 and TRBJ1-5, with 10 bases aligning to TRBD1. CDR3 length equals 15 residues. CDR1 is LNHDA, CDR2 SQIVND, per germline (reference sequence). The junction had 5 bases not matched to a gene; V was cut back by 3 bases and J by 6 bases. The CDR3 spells CASSIRTGGSQPQHF. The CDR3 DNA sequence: TGTGCCAGTAGTATTAGGACAGGGGGGAGTCAGCCCCAGCATTTT.

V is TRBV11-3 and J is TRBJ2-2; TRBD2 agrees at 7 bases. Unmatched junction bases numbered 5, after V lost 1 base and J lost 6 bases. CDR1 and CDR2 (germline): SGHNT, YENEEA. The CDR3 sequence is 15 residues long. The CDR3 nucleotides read TGTGCCAGCAGCTTAGTGGCGGGAGCTCCCGGGGAGCTGTTTTTT. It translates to CASSLVAGAPGELFF.

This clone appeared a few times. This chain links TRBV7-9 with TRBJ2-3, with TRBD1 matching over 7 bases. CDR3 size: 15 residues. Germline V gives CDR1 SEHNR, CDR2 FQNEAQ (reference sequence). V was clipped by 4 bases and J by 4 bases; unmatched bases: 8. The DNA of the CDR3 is TGTGCCAGCAGCTCAGGCAGGGGGTTCGCAGATACGCAGTATTTT. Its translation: CASSSGRGFADTQYF.

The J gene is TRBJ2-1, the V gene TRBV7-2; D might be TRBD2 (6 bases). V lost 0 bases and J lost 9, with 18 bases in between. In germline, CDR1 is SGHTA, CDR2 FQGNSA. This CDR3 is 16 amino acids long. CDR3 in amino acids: CASSLATTRRFSEQFF. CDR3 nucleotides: TGTGCCAGCAGCTTAGCCACGACTAGGAGGTTTTCTGAGCAGTTCTTC.

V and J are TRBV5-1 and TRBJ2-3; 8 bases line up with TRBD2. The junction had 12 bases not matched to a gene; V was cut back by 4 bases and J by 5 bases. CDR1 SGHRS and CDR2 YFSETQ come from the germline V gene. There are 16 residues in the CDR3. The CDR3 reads CASSRPSGRIQDTQYF. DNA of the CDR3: TGCGCCAGCAGCCGACCAAGCGGGAGAATTCAAGATACGCAGTATTTT.

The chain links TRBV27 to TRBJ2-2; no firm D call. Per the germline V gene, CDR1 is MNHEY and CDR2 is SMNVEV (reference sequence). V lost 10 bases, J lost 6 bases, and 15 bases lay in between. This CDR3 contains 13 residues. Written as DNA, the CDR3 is TGTGCCACTCGCCTAGGTGAGGCCGGGGAGCTGTTTTTT. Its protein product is CATRLGEAGELFF.

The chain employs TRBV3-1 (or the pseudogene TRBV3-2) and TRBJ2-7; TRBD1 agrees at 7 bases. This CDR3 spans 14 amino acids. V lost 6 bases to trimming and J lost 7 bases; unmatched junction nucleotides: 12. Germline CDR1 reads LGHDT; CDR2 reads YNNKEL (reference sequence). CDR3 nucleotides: TGTGCCAGCAGTCCGCGACAGGGCGTGGATGAGCAGTACTTC. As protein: CASSPRQGVDEQYF.

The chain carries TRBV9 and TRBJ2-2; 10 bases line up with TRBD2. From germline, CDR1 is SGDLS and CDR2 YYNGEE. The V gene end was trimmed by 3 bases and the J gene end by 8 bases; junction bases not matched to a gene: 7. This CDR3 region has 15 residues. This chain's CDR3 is CASSAQTSGNGELFF. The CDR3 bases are TGTGCCAGCAGCGCCCAAACTAGCGGGAATGGGGAGCTGTTTTTT.

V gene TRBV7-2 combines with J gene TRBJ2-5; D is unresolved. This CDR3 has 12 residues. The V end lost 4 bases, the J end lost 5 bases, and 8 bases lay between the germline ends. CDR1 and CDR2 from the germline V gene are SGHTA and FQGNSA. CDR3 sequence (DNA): TGTGCCAGCAGCTCCGCGGTCGAGACCCAGTACTTC. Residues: CASSSAVETQYF.

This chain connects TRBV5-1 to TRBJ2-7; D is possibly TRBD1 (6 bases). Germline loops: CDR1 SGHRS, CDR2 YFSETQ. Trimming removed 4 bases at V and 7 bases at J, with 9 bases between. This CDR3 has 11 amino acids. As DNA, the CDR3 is TGCGCCAGCAGCGCGGACAGAGAGCAGTACTTC. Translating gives CASSADREQYF. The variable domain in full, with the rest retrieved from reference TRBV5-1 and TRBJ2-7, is KAGVTQTPRYLIKTRGQQVTLSCSPISGHRSVSWYQQTPGQGLQFLFEYFSETQRNKGNFPGRFSGRQFSNSRSEMNVSTLELGDSALYLCASSADREQYFGPGTRLTVT.

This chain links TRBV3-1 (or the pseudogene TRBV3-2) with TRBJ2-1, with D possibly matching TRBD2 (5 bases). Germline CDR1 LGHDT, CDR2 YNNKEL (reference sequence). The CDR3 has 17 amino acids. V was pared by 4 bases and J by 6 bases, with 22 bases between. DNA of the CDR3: TGTGCCAGCAGCCGGATTGTTACTAGTATTGGGATCAATGAGCAGTTCTTC. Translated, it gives CASSRIVTSIGINEQFF.

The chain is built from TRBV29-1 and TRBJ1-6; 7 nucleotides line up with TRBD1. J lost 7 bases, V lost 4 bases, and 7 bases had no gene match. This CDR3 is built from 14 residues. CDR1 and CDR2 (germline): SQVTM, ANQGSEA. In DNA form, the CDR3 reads TGCAGCGTTGCTACGGGACAGTTCAATTCACCCCTCCACTTT. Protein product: CSVATGQFNSPLHF.

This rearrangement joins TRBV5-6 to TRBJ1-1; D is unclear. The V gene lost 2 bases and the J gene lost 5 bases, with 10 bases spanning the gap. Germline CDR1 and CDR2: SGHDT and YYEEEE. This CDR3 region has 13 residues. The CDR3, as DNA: TGTGCCAGCAGCTTAAGAGGGAGAACTGAAGCTTTCTTT. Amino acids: CASSLRGRTEAFF.